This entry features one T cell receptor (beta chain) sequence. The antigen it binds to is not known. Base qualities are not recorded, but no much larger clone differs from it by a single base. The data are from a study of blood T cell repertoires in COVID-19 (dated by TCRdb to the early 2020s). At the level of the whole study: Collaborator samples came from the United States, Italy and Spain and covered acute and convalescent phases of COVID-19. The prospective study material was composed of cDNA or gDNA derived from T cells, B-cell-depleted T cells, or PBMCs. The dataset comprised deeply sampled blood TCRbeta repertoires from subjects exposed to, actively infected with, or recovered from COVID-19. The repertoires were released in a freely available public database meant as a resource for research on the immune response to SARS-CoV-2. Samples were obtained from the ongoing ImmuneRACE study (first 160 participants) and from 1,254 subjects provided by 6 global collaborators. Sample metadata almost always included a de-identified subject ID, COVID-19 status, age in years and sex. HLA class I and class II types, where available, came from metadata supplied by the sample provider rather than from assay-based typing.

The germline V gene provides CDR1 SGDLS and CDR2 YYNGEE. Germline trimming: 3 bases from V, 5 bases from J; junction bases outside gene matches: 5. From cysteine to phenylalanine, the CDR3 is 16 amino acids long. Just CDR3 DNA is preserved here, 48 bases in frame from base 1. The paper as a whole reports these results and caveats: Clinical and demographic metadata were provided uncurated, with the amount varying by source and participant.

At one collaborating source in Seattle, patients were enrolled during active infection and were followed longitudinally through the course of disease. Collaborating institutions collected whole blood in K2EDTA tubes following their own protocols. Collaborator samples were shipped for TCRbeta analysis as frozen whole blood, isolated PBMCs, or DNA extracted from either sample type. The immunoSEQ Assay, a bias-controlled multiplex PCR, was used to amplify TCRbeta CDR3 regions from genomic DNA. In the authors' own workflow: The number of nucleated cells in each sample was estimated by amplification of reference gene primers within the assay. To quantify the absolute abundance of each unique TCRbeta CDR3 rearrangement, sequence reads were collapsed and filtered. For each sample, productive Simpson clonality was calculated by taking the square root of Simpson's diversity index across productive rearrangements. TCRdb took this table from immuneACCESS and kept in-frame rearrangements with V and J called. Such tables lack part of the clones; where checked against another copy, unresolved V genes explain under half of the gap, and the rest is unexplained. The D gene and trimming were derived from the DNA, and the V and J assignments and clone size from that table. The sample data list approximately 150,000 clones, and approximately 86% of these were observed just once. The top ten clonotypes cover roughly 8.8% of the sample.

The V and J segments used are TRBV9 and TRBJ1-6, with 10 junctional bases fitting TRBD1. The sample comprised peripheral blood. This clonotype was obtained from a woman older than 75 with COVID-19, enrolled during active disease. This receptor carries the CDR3 CASSARQGADNSPLHF. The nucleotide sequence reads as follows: TGTGCCAGCAGCGCAAGACAGGGGGCCGATAATTCACCCCTCCACTTT.